What follows are 3 T cell receptor beta chains derived from one specimen sequenced in a study of response to subunit inactivated influenza vaccine. TCRdb reanalysed the RT-PCR reads using MiXCR and keeps one entry per CDR3 protein. This sample has under 850,000 distinct CDR3 sequences, with 15% to 20% found just once. This sample comprised PBMCs from blood, obtained around 5 days after vaccination. These receptors were collected from a man in his fifties or sixties who received an inactivated influenza vaccine.

The CDR3 region is CASSIGTPNTGELFF. DNA of the CDR3: TGCGCCAGCAGCATCGGGACCCCGAACACCGGGGAGCTGTTTTTT. The V gene is TRBV5-1, the J gene TRBJ2-2; D may correspond to TRBD1 or TRBD2 (5 bases each). The germline V gene encodes CDR1 SGHRS and CDR2 YFSETQ. This CDR3 is built from 15 residues. V lost 4 bases to trimming and J lost 0 bases, with 10 bases between them.

This clonotype was seen only a few times. V is TRBV6-1 and J is TRBJ2-1, with D maybe TRBD2 (5 bases). Trimming pared 5 bases from V and 9 bases from J, leaving 14 bases between. CDR1 and CDR2 (germline): MNHNS, SASEGT. The CDR3 covers 13 residues. The CDR3 coding sequence is TGTGCCAGCAGTCGCATGGCCGGGGTTGAGCAGTTCTTC. Translation: CASSRMAGVEQFF.

The chain uses TRBV12-3 or TRBV12-4 and TRBJ2-1, with TRBD2 as a possible D gene (5 bases). The CDR3 sequence is 15 residues long. V was trimmed by 7 bases and J by 4 bases, leaving 17 bases between them. The CDR3 sequence: CASTQRDEAYNEQFF. The CDR3 nucleotides read TGTGCCAGCACCCAGAGGGATGAAGCTTACAATGAGCAGTTCTTC.